A selection of T cell receptor beta chains follows, all from one sample in a study of T cell repertoires in cytomegalovirus infection. Their target antigens are unknown. MiXCR was run by TCRdb on the reads, yielding one entry per CDR3 protein. In the table there are 150,000 or so distinct CDR3 sequences, about a fifth of which are singletons. The sample in question was CD8+ T cells from cultured PBMCs, obtained from culture after CMV antigen stimulation. All receptors derive from a human donor in good health (CMV status not recorded). Some clones in this sample may be carry-over from other donors' samples. The CDR3 runs from the conserved cysteine through the conserved F or W. A D gene is named only where the DNA matches it firmly. The size entry is marked missing in some rows and otherwise reads once, few, many or a size class.

CDR3 protein | CDR3 DNA | V gene | D gene | clone size | J gene
CASSAGHTDTQYF | TGTGCCAGCAGCGCGGGACATACAGATACGCAGTATTTT | TRBV9 | NA | few | TRBJ2-3
CASSPRGSYEQYF | TGTGCCAGCAGCCCCCGGGGCTCCTACGAGCAGTACTTC | TRBV7-6 | NA | few | TRBJ2-7
CASSLVFGITEAFF | TGTGCCAGCAGCTTAGTCTTTGGGATCACTGAAGCTTTCTTT | TRBV7-9 | NA | few | TRBJ1-1
CASRTTGAPYGYTF | TGTGCCAGCAGAACGACAGGGGCCCCCTATGGCTACACCTTC | TRBV12-3/TRBV12-4 | TRBD1 | few | TRBJ1-2
CASSPLQGVGNTIYF | TGTGCCAGCAGTCCGCTACAGGGGGTTGGAAACACCATATATTTT | TRBV6-5 | TRBD1 | few | TRBJ1-3
CASSLESMGTDTQYF | TGTGCCAGCAGCTTAGAGTCCATGGGCACAGATACGCAGTATTTT | TRBV7-2 | NA | few | TRBJ2-3
CASSEPRVTNTEAFF | TGTGCCAGCAGTGAACCCAGGGTTACGAACACTGAAGCTTTCTTT | TRBV6-1 | NA | NA | TRBJ1-1
CASSLAPGEAFF | TGTGCCAGCAGCTTAGCGCCCGGTGAAGCTTTCTTT | TRBV7-6 | NA | NA | TRBJ1-1
CASSLSYRGHVNTEAFF | TGTGCCAGCAGTTTATCGTACAGGGGGCATGTGAACACTGAAGCTTTCTTT | TRBV27 | TRBD1 | NA | TRBJ1-1
CASSLTEEQYF | TGTGCCAGCAGCTTGACCGAAGAGCAGTACTTC | TRBV11-2 | NA | NA | TRBJ2-7
CASSADRAHYEQYF | TGTGCCAGCAGTGCTGACAGGGCCCATTACGAGCAGTACTTC | TRBV6-6 | TRBD1 | few | TRBJ2-7
CASSLNSLTYEQYF | TGTGCCAGCAGTCTGAACAGTTTAACCTACGAGCAGTACTTC | TRBV12-3/TRBV12-4 | NA | few | TRBJ2-7
CASSFEVGDLYSYEQYF | TGTGCCAGCAGTTTTGAGGTTGGGGACCTCTACTCCTACGAGCAGTACTTC | TRBV12-3/TRBV12-4 | NA | few | TRBJ2-7
CASSPTSGSSSYEQYF | TGTGCCAGCAGCCCGACTAGCGGGTCCTCCTCCTACGAGCAGTACTTC | TRBV7-9 | TRBD2 | NA | TRBJ2-7
CAYRGGGWGNQPQHF | TGTGCCTACCGGGGCGGGGGATGGGGCAATCAGCCCCAGCATTTT | TRBV10-3 | NA | NA | TRBJ1-5
CASSYSMARDEAFF | TGTGCCAGCAGTTACTCGATGGCCAGGGACGAAGCTTTCTTT | TRBV6-5 | NA | NA | TRBJ1-1
CASSLEERPNTEAFF | TGTGCCAGCAGCTTAGAAGAAAGGCCAAACACTGAAGCTTTCTTT | TRBV7-2 | NA | NA | TRBJ1-1
CASSHRLNQRGYEQYF | TGTGCCAGCAGCCACCGCTTGAACCAGCGGGGGTACGAGCAGTACTTC | TRBV7-8 | TRBD2 | few | TRBJ2-7
CASSLFDPNGGDSPQFF | TGTGCCAGCAGCTTATTCGATCCCAACGGTGGCGATAGCCCCCAGTTCTTC | TRBV7-6 | NA | few | TRBJ2-1
CASRKEGFWNSPLHF | TGTGCCAGCAGGAAAGAGGGTTTCTGGAATTCACCCCTCCACTTT | TRBV7-8 | NA | few | TRBJ1-6
CASSVGGGGNYEQYF | TGTGCCAGCAGCGTGGGGGGCGGGGGGAACTACGAGCAGTACTTC | TRBV5-6 | TRBD2 | few | TRBJ2-7
CASSVVGVNTGELFF | TGTGCCAGCAGCGTAGTAGGGGTGAACACCGGGGAGCTGTTTTTT | TRBV9 | NA | NA | TRBJ2-2
CASSSQGGEQYF | TGTGCCAGCAGCTCCCAAGGAGGCGAGCAGTACTTC | TRBV11-2 | NA | few | TRBJ2-7
CASSRTPSNQPQHF | TGTGCCAGCAGCCGGACTCCTAGCAATCAGCCCCAGCATTTT | TRBV27 | NA | few | TRBJ1-5
CASSPSPGGGYGYTF | TGTGCCAGCAGCCCCTCCCCTGGGGGCGGCTATGGCTACACCTTC | TRBV7-2 | NA | few | TRBJ1-2
CASSLGRTENNQPQHF | TGTGCCAGCAGCTTAGGTCGGACGGAAAACAATCAGCCCCAGCATTTT | TRBV7-2 | NA | NA | TRBJ1-5
CASSYSRGGALDTQYF | TGTGCCAGCAGTTACTCGCGCGGGGGGGCTTTAGATACGCAGTATTTT | TRBV6-5 | TRBD2 | NA | TRBJ2-3
CASSLQQDNKAEAFF | TGTGCCAGCAGCTTACAACAGGATAATAAGGCTGAAGCTTTCTTT | TRBV5-5 | NA | few | TRBJ1-1
CASSPLRQGTGNEQFF | TGTGCCAGCAGTCCCCTTCGACAGGGGACTGGCAATGAGCAGTTCTTC | TRBV12-3/TRBV12-4 | TRBD1 | few | TRBJ2-1
CASSWRQANEKLFF | TGTGCCAGCAGTTGGAGACAAGCTAATGAAAAACTGTTTTTT | TRBV28 | NA | few | TRBJ1-4
CASSLGRGARDTQYF | TGCGCCAGCAGCTTAGGACGGGGGGCCCGAGATACGCAGTATTTT | TRBV7-2 | NA | NA | TRBJ2-3
CASSATGTQPQHF | TGTGCCAGCAGCGCGACAGGGACTCAGCCCCAGCATTTT | TRBV5-6 | TRBD1 | NA | TRBJ1-5
CASSPGTGDTFYGYTF | TGTGCCAGCAGCCCCGGGACAGGGGATACCTTCTATGGCTACACCTTC | TRBV7-9 | TRBD1 | NA | TRBJ1-2
CASSLVLRTGEETQYF | TGTGCCAGCAGCTTAGTACTTCGGACAGGGGAAGAGACCCAGTACTTC | TRBV7-6 | TRBD1 | NA | TRBJ2-5
CASSSRTDSFDNEQFF | TGTGCCAGCAGCTCGCGGACAGATAGCTTCGACAATGAGCAGTTCTTC | TRBV7-6 | NA | NA | TRBJ2-1
CASSAGRERSYEQYF | TGTGCCAGCAGCGCAGGGCGGGAGCGGTCCTACGAGCAGTACTTC | TRBV7-3 | TRBD2 | few | TRBJ2-7
CASSNTGGTTGNEQFF | TGTGCCAGCAGCAATACAGGGGGTACGACGGGGAATGAGCAGTTCTTC | TRBV12-3/TRBV12-4 | TRBD1 | NA | TRBJ2-1
CASSSPVPTYEQYF | TGTGCCAGCAGTTCTCCCGTTCCGACCTACGAGCAGTACTTC | TRBV27 | NA | few | TRBJ2-7
CASSSTILGLAGVSSYEQYF | TGTGCCAGCAGCTCGACTATACTGGGACTAGCGGGGGTCTCCTCCTACGAGCAGTACTTC | TRBV7-9 | TRBD2 | few | TRBJ2-7
CASSSGQPQETQYF | TGTGCCAGCAGCTCGGGACAGCCACAAGAGACCCAGTACTTC | TRBV7-6 | TRBD1 | few | TRBJ2-5
CASSSLDASSGGYTF | TGTGCCAGCAGCTCACTGGACGCCTCCTCGGGAGGCTACACCTTC | TRBV7-8 | NA | medium-sized | TRBJ1-2
CASSYSRIYSYEQYF | TGTGCCAGCAGTTACTCAAGGATTTACTCCTACGAGCAGTACTTC | TRBV6-6 | NA | NA | TRBJ2-7
CASSSNRVEQYF | TGTGCCAGCAGCTCCAACAGGGTGGAGCAGTACTTC | TRBV7-2 | NA | few | TRBJ2-7
CAISDSRGDTQYF | TGTGCCATCAGTGACTCTCGCGGGGATACGCAGTATTTT | TRBV10-3 | NA | NA | TRBJ2-3
CASSLDGRLKDEQYF | TGTGCCAGCAGCTTAGACGGGAGACTAAAGGACGAGCAGTACTTC | TRBV7-2 | NA | few | TRBJ2-7
CASSLVGQGGNEQFF | TGTGCCAGCAGCTTAGTGGGACAGGGAGGCAATGAGCAGTTCTTC | TRBV7-6 | TRBD1 | NA | TRBJ2-1
CASSFRGIKETQYF | TGTGCCAGCAGCTTCCGGGGCATCAAAGAGACCCAGTACTTC | TRBV7-9 | NA | few | TRBJ2-5
CASSWRQGQQPQHF | TGTGCCAGCAGTTGGCGACAGGGCCAACAGCCCCAGCATTTT | TRBV12-3/TRBV12-4 | TRBD1 | NA | TRBJ1-5
CASSITAGEQFF | TGTGCCAGCAGCATAACCGCAGGGGAGCAGTTCTTC | TRBV7-2 | NA | NA | TRBJ2-1
CASSQDLGVRAVPEAFF | TGCGCCAGCAGCCAAGATTTAGGGGTCCGGGCGGTCCCTGAAGCTTTCTTT | TRBV4-3 | NA | NA | TRBJ1-1
CASSLIAGGPGYNEQFF | TGTGCCAGCAGTTTAATTGCGGGGGGGCCTGGTTACAATGAGCAGTTCTTC | TRBV27 | TRBD2 | few | TRBJ2-1
CASSLAGQDRNTIYF | TGTGCCAGCAGCTTAGCGGGGCAAGATCGAAACACCATATATTTT | TRBV7-9 | NA | few | TRBJ1-3
CASRPQTLSSGNTIYF | TGTGCCAGCAGGCCCCAAACCCTTTCCTCTGGAAACACCATATATTTT | TRBV12-3/TRBV12-4 | NA | NA | TRBJ1-3
CASSDLDRGGIGGYTF | TGTGCCAGCAGTGACTTGGACAGGGGCGGGATCGGTGGCTACACCTTC | TRBV28 | TRBD1 | NA | TRBJ1-2